There are a few counts of the clone carrying this T cell receptor (beta chain). Its antigen is undetermined. For the second PCR, which ran for about 7 to 12 cycles, a sample-barcoded 5' primer and a J-beta primer mix were used. MiXCR, run by TCRdb on the 5' RACE reads, gives a single entry per CDR3 protein. This sample has 540,000 or so distinct CDR3 sequences, with roughly 29% found just once. CDR3 length: 16 amino acids. V was cut by 2 bases and J by 1 base, with 15 bases left in between. Germline CDR1 and CDR2: SGHKS and YYEKEE (reference sequence). The sample originates from a study of blood T cells in healthy people across ages. Study findings and constraints: There was a strong correlation between TCR beta diversity and naive T cell percentage.

Those donating, healthy Caucasian individuals from Russia, were aged about 6 to 95. Per-sample PBMC isolation yielded at least 6.5 million cells. V is TRBV5-5 and J is TRBJ1-2; D gene unclear. This clonotype was obtained from a woman aged 70 to 79 in good health. Sequencing used blood. The CDR3 protein is CASSLSTFQLNYGYTF. CDR3 nucleotide sequence: TGTGCCAGCAGCTTATCGACTTTTCAACTTAACTATGGCTACACCTTC.